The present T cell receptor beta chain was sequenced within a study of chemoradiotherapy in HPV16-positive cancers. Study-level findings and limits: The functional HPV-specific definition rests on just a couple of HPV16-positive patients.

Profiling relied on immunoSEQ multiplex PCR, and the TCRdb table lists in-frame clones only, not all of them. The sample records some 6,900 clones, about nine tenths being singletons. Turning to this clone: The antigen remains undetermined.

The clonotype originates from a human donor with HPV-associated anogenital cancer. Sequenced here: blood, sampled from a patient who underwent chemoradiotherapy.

The CDR3 coding sequence is TGTGCCAGCAGAGGAAAATGGGTAGATACGCAGTATTTT. It translates to CASRGKWVDTQYF. The V call is TRBV2, the J call TRBJ2-3; D call uncertain. The V end lost 6 bases, the J end lost 5 bases, and 12 bases lay between the germline ends. The germline V gene encodes CDR1 SNHLY and CDR2 FYNNEI. This CDR3 is 13 amino acids long.